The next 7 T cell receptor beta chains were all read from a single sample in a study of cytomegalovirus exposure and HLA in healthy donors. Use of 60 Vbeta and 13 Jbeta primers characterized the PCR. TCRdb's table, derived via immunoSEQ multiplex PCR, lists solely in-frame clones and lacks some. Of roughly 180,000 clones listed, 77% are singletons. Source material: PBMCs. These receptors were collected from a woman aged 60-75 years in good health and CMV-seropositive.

This chain's CDR3 is CAWGQGLAGVDTQYF. CDR3 bases: TGTGCCTGGGGTCAAGGACTAGCGGGAGTCGATACGCAGTATTTT. This rearrangement joins TRBV30 to TRBJ2-3; 13 bases agree with TRBD2. This CDR3 has 15 residues. The junction had 8 bases not matched to a gene; V was cut back by 5 bases and J by 6 bases. Germline CDR1 reads GTSNPN; CDR2 reads SVGIG (reference sequence).

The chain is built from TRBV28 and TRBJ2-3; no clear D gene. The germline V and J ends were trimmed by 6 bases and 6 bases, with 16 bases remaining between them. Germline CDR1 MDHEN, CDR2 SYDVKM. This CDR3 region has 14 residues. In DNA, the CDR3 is TGTGCCAGCAGGCACAGCTTACCGATGGATACGCAGTATTTT. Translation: CASRHSLPMDTQYF.

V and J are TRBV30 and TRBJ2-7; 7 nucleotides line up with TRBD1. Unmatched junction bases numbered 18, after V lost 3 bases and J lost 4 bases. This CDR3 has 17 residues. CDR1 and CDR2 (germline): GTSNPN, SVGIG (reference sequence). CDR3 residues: CAWRKTAGTARRYEQYF. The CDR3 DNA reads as TGTGCCTGGAGAAAGACGGCTGGGACAGCTAGGAGGTACGAGCAGTACTTC.

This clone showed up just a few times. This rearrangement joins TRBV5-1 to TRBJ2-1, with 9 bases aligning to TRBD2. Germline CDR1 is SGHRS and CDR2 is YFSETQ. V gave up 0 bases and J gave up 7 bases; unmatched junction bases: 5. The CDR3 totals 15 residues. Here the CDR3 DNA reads TGCGCCAGCAGCTTGGATGTCGCGGGAGGGAATGAGCAGTTCTTC. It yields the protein CASSLDVAGGNEQFF.

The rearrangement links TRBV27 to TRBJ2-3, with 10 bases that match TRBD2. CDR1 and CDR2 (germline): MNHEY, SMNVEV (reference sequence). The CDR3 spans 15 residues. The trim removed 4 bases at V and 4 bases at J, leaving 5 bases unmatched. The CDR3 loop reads CASSSSGSWSDTQYF. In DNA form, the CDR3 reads TGTGCCAGCAGTTCTAGCGGGAGTTGGTCAGATACGCAGTATTTT.

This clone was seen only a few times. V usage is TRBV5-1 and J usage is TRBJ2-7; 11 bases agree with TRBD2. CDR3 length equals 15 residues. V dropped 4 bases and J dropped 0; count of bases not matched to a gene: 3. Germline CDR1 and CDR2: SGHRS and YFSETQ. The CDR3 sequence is CASSQGLAGSYEQYF. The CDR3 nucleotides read TGCGCCAGCAGCCAAGGACTAGCGGGCTCCTACGAGCAGTACTTC.

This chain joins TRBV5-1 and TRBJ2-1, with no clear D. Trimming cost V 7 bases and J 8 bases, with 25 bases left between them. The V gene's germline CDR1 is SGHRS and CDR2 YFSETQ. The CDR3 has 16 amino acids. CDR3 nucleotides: TGCGCCAGCTCTCCCCAGCCCTTAACAGTGGTCTATGAGCAGTTCTTC. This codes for CASSPQPLTVVYEQFF.